This TCR beta chain emerged from a study of PD-1 blockade in classical Hodgkin lymphoma. Regarding the study as a whole: Among the patients, those starting nivolumab under 1 year after ASCT were excluded. CD4+ TCR diversity rose significantly by C4D1, and CD8+ TCR diversity did not.

TCRdb's copy holds only in-frame clones and misses some; the assay was immunoSEQ multiplex PCR. Of some 96,000 clones listed, 75% to 85% are singletons. CDR3 length: 15 amino acids. Germline V lookup: CDR1 MRHNA, CDR2 SNTAGT. V shed 5 bases, J shed 6 bases, and the junction held 11 bases outside the gene matches. Exposure to brentuximab vedotin varied, and each patient had relapsed following autologous stem cell transplantation. A few counts support this clone. Its specificity is unknown. The chain recombines TRBV6-4 with TRBJ1-2, with 8 bases that match TRBD1. This material consisted of peripheral blood mononuclear cells (PBMCs), taken before the second cycle of nivolumab. The receptor was isolated from a human donor with classical Hodgkin lymphoma. The CDR3 sequence: CASSFLRTGPDGYTF. CDR3 coding DNA: TGTGCCAGCAGTTTCCTCCGGACAGGGCCCGATGGCTACACCTTC.